This T cell receptor beta chain was captured by sequencing in a study of PD-L1 blockade in urothelial cancer. Study information: Intravenous atezolizumab, 1,200 mg every 3 weeks, was begun by patients around 2014. Analysis of blood occurred 3 weeks (second dose) and 6 weeks after treatment start.

Time point reported: peripheral blood 6 weeks after treatment start. There were between 1 and 8 samples from each patient, taken pretreatment and on-treatment. Here immunoSEQ multiplex PCR was the method, and the copy in TCRdb shows in-frame clones only, minus some. The data show roughly 32,000 clones, 89% seen once. About this clone: The antigen is unknown.

Germline V gives CDR1 MGHRA, CDR2 YSYEKL. CDR3 length: 16 amino acids. V lost 0 bases and J 7 bases, leaving 16 bases between the germline ends. Study-level findings and limits: A pretreatment blood TCR clonality that fell below the median predicted better progression-free and overall survival.

This clonotype originated in an elderly man with urothelial cancer. The genes are TRBV4-1 and TRBJ1-5, with a tentative D call TRBD1 (6 bases). The sample was PBMCs, taken around atezolizumab (anti-PD-L1) treatment. The CDR3 DNA sequence: TGCGCCAGCAGCCAAGATTATGGGGGGGCAGGACAGCCCCAGCATTTT. It specifies CASSQDYGGAGQPQHF.